This TCR beta chain is drawn from a study of T cell responses to AZD1222 COVID-19 vaccine. Findings and caveats of the study: Donors in the cohort were predominantly white British and more often female, and clonal diversity was possibly underestimated. CD4 TCRs linked to vaccination spanned spike, dominating at 160-218 and 743-854.

Repertoires were generated with immunoSEQ multiplex PCR, while TCRdb's copy carries only in-frame clones and drops some. The sample carries some 200,000 clones, about 92% recorded once. Details on this clone: What it binds is not known.

Trimming took off 4 bases at V and 4 bases at J, with 17 bases between the two ends. The germline V gene has CDR1 SEHNR and CDR2 FQNEAQ (reference sequence). The CDR3 has 15 residues. This TCR was recovered from an adult in good health. This specimen consisted of peripheral blood, obtained on day 0 of AZD1222 vaccination. The chain joins TRBV7-9 to TRBJ2-7, with D perhaps TRBD1 (6 bases). CDR3 coding DNA: TGTGCCAGCAGCTCTAGCCAGGCAGGGGTGTACGAGCAGTACTTC. Its protein is CASSSSQAGVYEQYF.